The TCR beta chain described here comes from a study of molecular identifiers for immune sequencing clone quantification. With regard to this clonotype: As yet, its antigen is unknown.

Overall study findings and caveats: Highly expanded clone sizes could be underestimated by identical TCR molecules that share a barcode.

TCRdb reprocessed the PCR reads via MiXCR and lists one record per CDR3 protein. The table records some 40,000 distinct CDR3 sequences, approximately 24% of them present only once. The germline CDR1 and CDR2 sequences are LGHNA and YSLEER. This CDR3 spans 15 amino acids. Unmatched junction bases numbered 6, after V lost 4 bases and J lost 5 bases. The source is a human donor in good health. Some libraries in this study had Jurkat cell RNA spiked in. The chain uses TRBV4-3 and TRBJ2-2, with 8 nucleotides matching TRBD1. What was sequenced was naive CD8+ T cells from blood, with Jurkat cell RNA spiked in. The subset denotes: FACS-sorted CD8+CD4-CCR7+CD45RA+ naive T cells. The CDR3 loop is CASSPRTGPTGELFF. The DNA of the CDR3 is TGCGCCAGCAGCCCCCGGACAGGGCCGACCGGGGAGCTGTTTTTT.